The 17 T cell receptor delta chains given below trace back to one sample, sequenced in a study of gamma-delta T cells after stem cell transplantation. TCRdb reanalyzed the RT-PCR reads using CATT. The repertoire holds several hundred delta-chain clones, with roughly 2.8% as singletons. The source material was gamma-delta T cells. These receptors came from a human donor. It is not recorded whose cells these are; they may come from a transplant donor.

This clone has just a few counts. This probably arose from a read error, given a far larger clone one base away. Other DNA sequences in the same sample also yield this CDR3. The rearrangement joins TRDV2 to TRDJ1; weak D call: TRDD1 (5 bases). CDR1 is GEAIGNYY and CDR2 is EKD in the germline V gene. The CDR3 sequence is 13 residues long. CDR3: CACDTIGADKLIF. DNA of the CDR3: TGTGCCTGTGACACAATAGGGGCCGATAAACTTATCTTT.

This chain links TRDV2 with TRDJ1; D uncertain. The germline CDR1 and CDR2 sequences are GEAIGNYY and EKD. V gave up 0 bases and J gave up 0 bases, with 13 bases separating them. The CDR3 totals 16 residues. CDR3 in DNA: TGTGCCTGTGACACCCTTCTGGTGGACGACACCGATAAACTCATCTTT. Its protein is CACDTLLVDDTDKLIF.

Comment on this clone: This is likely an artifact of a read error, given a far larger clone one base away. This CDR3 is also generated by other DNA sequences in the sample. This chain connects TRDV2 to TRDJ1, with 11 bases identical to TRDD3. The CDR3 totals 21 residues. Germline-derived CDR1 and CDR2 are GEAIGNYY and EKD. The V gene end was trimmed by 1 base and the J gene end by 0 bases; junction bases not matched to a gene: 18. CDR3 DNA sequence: TGTGCCTGTGACACAGTCCCTACTTCTGGGGGATACCTGGCGTACACCGATAAACTCATCTTT. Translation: CACDTVPTSGGYLAYTDKLIF.

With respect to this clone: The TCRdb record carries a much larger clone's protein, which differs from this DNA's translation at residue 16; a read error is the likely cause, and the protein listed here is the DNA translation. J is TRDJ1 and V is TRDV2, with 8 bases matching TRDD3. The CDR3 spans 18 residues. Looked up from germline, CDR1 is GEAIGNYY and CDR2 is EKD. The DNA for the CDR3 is TGTGCCTGTGATCCCGTTACTACTGGGGGCCCCACTACCGATAAACCCATCTTT. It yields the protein CACDPVTTGGPTTDKPIF.

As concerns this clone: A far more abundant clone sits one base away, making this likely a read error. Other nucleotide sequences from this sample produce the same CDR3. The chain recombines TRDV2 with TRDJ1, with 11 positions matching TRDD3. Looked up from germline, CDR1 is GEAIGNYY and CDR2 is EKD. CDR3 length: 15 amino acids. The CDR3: CACDTLGDTTDKLIF. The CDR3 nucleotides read TGTGCCTGTGACACCCTGGGGGATACAACCGATAAACTCATTTTT.

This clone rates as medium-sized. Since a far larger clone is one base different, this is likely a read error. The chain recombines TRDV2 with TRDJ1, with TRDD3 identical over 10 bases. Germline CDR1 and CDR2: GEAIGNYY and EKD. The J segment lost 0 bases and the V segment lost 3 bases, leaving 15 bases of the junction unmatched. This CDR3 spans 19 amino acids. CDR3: CACDGPPGDTRKHTDKLIF. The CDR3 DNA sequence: TGTGCCTGTGACGGCCCCCCGGGGGATACGCGAAAACACACCGATAAACTCATCTTT.

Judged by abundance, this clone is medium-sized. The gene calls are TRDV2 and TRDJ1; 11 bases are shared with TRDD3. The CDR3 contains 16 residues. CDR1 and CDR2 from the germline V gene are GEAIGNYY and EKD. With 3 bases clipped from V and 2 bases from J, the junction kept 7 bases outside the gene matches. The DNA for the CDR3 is TGTGCCTGTGACGGCCCCCTGGGGGATACAACCGATAAACTCATCTTT. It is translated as CACDGPLGDTTDKLIF.

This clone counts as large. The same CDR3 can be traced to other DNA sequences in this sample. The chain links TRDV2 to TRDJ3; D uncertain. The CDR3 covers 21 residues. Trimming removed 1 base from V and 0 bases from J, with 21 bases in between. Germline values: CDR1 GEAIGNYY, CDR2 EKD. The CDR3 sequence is CACDTEFPAAASSWDTRQMFF. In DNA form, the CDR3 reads TGTGCCTGTGACACAGAATTTCCCGCCGCAGCCTCCTCCTGGGACACCCGACAGATGTTTTTC.

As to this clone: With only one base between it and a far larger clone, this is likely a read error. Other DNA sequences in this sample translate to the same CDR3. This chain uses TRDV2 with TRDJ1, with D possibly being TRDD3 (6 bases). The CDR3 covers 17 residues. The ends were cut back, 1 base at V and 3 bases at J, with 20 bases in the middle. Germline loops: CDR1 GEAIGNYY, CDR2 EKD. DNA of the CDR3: TGTGCCTGTGACACGCTACTGGGAGATACGCGTTCCGATAAACTCATCTTT. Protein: CACDTLLGDTRSDKLIF.

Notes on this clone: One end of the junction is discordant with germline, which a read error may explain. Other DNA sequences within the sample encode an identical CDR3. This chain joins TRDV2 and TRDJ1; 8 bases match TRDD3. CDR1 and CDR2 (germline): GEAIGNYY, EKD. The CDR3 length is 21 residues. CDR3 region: CACDTVLRPGTGGPTTDKLIF. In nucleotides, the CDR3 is TGCGCCTGTGACACCGTTCTACGCCCTGGTACTGGGGGCCCCACTACCGATAAACTCATCTTT.

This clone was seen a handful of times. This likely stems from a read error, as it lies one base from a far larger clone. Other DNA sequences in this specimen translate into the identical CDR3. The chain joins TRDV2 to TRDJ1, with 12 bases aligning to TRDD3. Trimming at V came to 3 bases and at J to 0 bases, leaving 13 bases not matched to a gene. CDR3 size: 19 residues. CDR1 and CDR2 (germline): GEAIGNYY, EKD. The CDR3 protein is CACDGPLGDTRKHTDKLIF. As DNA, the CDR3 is TGTGCCTGTGACGGTCCCCTGGGGGATACGCGAAAACACACCGATAAACTCATCTTT.

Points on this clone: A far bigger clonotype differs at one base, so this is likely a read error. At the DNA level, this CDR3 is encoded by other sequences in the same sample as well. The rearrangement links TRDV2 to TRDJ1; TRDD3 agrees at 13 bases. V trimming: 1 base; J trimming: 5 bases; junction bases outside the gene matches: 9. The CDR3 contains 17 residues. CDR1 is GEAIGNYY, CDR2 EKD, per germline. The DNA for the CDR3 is TGTGCCTGTGACACGCTACTGGGGGATACGCGTTCAGATAAACTCATCTTT. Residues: CACDTLLGDTRSDKLIF.

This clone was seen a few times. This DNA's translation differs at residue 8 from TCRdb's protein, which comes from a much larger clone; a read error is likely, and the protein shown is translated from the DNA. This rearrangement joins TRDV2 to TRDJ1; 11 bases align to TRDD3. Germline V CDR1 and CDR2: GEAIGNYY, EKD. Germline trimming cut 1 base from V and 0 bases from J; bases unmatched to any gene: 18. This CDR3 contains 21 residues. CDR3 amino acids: CACDTVPISGGYLAYTDKLIF. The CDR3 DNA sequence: TGTGCCTGTGACACAGTTCCTATTTCTGGGGGATACCTGGCGTACACCGATAAACTCATCTTT.

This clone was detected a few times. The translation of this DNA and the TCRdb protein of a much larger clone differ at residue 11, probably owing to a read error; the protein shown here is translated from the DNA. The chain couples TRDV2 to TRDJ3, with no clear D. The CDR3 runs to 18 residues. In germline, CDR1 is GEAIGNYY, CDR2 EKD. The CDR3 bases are TGTGCCTGTGACACGACCGCCACTGCCTCCCGGGACACCCGACAGATGTTTTTC. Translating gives CACDTTATASRDTRQMFF.

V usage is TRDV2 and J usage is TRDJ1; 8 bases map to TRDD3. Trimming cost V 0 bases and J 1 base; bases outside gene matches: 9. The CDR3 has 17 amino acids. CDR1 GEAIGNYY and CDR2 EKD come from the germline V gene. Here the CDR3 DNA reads TGTGCCTGTGACACCGTGCTTCTGGGGGACCCCACCGATAAACTCATCTTT. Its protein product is CACDTVLLGDPTDKLIF.

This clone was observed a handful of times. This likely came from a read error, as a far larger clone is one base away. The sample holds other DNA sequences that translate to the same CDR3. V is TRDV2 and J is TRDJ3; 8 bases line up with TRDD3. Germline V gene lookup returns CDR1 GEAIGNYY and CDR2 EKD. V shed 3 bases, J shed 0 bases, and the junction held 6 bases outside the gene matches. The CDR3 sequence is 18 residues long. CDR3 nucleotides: TGTGCCTGTGACCCTACTGGGGGGTCCTCCTGGGACACCCGACAGATGTTTTTC. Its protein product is CACDPTGGSSWDTRQMFF.

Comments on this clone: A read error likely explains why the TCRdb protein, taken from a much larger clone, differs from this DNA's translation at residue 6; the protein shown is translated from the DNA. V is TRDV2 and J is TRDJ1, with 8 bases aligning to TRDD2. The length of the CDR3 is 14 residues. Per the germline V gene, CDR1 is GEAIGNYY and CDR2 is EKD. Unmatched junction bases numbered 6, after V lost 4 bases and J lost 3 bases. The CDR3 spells CACESLPTADKLIF. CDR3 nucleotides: TGTGCCTGTGAATCGCTTCCTACGGCCGATAAACTCATCTTT.